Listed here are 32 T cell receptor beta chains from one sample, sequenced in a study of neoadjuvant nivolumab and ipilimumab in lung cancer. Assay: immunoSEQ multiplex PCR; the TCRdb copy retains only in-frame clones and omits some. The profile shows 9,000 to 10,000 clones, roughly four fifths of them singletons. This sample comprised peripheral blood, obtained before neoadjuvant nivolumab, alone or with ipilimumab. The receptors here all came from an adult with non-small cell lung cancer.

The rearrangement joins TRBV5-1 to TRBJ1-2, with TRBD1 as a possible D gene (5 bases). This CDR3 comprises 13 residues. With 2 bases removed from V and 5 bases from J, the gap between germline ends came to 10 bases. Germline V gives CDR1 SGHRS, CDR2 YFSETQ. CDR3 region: CASSLDGGYGYTF. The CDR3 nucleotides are TGCGCCAGCAGCTTAGATGGGGGTTATGGCTACACCTTC.

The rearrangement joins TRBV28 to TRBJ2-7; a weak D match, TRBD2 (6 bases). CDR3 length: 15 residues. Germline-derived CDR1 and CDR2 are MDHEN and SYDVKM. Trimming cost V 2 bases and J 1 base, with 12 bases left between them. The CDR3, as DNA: TGTGCCAGCAGTTTAAGCCAGGGAGGATCCTACGAGCAGTACTTC. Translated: CASSLSQGGSYEQYF.

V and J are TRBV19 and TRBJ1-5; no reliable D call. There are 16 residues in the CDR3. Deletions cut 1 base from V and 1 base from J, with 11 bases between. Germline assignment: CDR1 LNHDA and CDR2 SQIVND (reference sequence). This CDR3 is CASSIGGRVSNQPQHF. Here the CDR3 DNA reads TGTGCCAGTAGTATAGGTGGAAGGGTCAGCAATCAGCCCCAGCATTTT.

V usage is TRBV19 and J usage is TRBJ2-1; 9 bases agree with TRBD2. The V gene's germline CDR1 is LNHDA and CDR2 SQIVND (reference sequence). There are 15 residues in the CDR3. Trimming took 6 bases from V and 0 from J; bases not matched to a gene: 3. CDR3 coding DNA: TGTGCCAGTAGAACGACTAGCGGCTCCTACAATGAGCAGTTCTTC. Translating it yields CASRTTSGSYNEQFF. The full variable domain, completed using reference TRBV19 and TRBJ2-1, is DGGITQSPKYLFRKEGQNVTLSCEQNLNHDAMYWYRQDPGQGLRLIYYSQIVNDFQKGDIAEGYSVSREKKESFPLTVTSAQKNPTAFYLCASRTTSGSYNEQFFGPGTRLTVL.

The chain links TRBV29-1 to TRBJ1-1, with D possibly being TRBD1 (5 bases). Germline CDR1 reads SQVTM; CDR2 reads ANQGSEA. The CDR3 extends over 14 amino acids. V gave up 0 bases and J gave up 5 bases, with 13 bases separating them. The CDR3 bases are TGCAGCGTTGAAGAGGGGGTGGGGAAAACTGAAGCTTTCTTT. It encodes CSVEEGVGKTEAFF.

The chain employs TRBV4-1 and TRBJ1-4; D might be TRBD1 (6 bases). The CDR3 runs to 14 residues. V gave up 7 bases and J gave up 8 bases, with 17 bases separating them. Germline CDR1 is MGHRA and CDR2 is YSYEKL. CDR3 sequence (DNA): TGCGCCAGCACCCCGCAGGGGATTCAGGAAAAACTGTTTTTT. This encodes CASTPQGIQEKLFF.

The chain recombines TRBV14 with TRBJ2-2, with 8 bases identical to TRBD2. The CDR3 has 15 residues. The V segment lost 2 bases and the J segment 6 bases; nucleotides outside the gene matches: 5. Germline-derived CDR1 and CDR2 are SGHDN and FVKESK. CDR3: CASSQRYGGAGELFF. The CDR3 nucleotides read TGTGCCAGCAGCCAACGCTACGGGGGGGCCGGGGAGCTGTTTTTT.

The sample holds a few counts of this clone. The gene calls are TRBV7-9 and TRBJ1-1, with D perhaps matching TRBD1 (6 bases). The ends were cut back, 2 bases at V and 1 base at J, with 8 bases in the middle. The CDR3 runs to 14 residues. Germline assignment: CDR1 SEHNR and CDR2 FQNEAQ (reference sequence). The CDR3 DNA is TGTGCCAGCAGCTTACAGGGGTCGAACACTGAAGCTTTCTTT. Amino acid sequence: CASSLQGSNTEAFF.

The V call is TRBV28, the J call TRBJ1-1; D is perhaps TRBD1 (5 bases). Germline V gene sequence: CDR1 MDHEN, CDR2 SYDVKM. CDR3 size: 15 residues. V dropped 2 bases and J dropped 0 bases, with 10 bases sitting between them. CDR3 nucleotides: TGTGCCAGCAGTTTAGGGGCGGGGGTGAACACTGAAGCTTTCTTT. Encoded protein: CASSLGAGVNTEAFF.

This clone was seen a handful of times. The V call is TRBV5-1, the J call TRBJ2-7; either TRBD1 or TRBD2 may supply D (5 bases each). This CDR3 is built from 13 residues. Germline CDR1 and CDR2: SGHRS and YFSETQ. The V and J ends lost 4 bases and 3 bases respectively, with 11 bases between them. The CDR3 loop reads CASSPGTIYEQYF. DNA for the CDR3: TGCGCCAGCAGCCCTGGGACGATCTACGAGCAGTACTTC.

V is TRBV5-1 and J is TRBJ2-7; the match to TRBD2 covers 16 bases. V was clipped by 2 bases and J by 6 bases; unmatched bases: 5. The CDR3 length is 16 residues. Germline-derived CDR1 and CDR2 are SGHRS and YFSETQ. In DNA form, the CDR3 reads TGCGCCAGCAGCTTACAGGGACTAGCGGGAGGGGGCGAGCAGTACTTC. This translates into CASSLQGLAGGGEQYF.

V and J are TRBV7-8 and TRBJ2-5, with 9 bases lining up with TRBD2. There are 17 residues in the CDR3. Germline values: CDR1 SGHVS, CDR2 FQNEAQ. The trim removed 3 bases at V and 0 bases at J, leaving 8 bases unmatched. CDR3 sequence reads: CASSFGLARTYQETQYF. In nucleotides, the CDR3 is TGTGCCAGCAGCTTCGGACTAGCGAGAACGTACCAAGAGACCCAGTACTTC.

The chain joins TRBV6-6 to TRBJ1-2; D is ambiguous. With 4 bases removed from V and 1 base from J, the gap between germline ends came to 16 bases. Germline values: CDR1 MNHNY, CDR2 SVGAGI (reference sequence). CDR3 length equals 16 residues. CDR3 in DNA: TGTGCCAGCAGTTGGTTAAGTGAGCATGTTAACTATGGCTACACCTTC. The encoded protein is CASSWLSEHVNYGYTF.

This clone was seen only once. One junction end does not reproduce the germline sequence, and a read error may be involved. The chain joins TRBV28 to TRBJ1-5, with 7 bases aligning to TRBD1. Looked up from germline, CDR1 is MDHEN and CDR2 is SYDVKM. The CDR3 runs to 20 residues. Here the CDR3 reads CASSFLWVGRQGTSNQPQHF. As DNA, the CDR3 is TGTGCCAGCAGTTTTCTATGGGTGGGCCGACAGGGAACGAGCAATCAGCCTCAGCATTTT. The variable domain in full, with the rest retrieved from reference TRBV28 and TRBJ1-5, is DVKVTQSSRYLVKRTGEKVFLECVQDMDHENMFWYRQDPGLGLRLIYFSYDVKMKEKGDIPEGYSVSREKKERFSLILESASTNQTSMYLCASSFLWVGRQGTSNQPQHFGDGTRLSIL.

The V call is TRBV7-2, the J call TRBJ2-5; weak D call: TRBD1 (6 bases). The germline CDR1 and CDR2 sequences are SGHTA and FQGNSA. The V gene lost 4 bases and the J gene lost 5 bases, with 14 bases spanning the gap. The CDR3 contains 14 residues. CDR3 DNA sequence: TGTGCCAGCAGCTGGGGTGGACAGCGGGAGACCCAGTACTTC. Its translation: CASSWGGQRETQYF.

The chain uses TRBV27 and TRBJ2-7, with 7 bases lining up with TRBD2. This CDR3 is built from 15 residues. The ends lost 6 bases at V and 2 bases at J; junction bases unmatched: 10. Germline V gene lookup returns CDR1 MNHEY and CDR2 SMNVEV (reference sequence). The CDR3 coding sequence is TGTGCCAGCAGACCTCTAGCGGCCTTACCCTACGAGCAGTACTTC. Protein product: CASRPLAALPYEQYF.

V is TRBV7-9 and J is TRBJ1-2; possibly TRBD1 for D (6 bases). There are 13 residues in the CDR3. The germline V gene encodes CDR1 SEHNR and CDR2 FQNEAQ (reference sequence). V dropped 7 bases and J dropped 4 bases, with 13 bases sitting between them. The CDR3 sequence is CASKGEGVYGYTF. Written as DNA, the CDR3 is TGTGCCAGCAAGGGAGAGGGGGTCTATGGCTACACCTTC. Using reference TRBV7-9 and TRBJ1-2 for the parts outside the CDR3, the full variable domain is DTGVSQNPRHKITKRGQNVTFRCDPISEHNRLYWYRQTLGQGPEFLTYFQNEAQLEKSRLLSDRFSAERPKGSFSTLEIQRTEQGDSAMYLCASKGEGVYGYTFGSGTRLTVV.

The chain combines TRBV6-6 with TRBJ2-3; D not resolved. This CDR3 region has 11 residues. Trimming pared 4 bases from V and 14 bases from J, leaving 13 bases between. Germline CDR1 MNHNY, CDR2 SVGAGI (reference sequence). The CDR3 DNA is TGTGCCAGCAGTTTATTAGCAGTCCTGTATTTT. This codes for CASSLLAVLYF.

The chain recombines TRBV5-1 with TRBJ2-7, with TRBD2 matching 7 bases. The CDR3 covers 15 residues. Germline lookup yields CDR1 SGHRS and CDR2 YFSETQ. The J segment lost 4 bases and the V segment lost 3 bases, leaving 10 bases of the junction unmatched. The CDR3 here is CASSSETGGLYEQYF. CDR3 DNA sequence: TGCGCCAGCAGCTCCGAAACGGGAGGTTTATACGAGCAGTACTTC.

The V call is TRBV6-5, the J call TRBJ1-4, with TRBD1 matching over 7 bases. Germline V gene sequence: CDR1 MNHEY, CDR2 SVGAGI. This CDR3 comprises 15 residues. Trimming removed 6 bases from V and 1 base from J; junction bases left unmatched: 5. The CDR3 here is CASSPAGGTNEKLFF. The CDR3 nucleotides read TGTGCCAGCAGCCCCGCAGGGGGAACTAATGAAAAACTGTTTTTT.

The CDR3 here is CAIKGTDPGYYGYTF. CDR3 sequence (DNA): TGTGCCATCAAGGGGACGGACCCCGGGTACTATGGCTACACCTTC. The genes are TRBV10-3 and TRBJ1-2; D might be TRBD1 (5 bases). The CDR3 sequence is 15 residues long. Germline V gene lookup returns CDR1 ENHRY and CDR2 SYGVKD. Trimming pared 7 bases from V and 3 bases from J, leaving 18 bases between.

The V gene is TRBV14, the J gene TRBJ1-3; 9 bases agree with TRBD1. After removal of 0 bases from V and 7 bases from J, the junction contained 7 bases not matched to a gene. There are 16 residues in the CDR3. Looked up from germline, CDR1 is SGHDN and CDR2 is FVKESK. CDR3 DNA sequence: TGTGCCAGCAGCCAAGATCAAACAGGGGGCCTTAACACCATATATTTT. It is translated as CASSQDQTGGLNTIYF.

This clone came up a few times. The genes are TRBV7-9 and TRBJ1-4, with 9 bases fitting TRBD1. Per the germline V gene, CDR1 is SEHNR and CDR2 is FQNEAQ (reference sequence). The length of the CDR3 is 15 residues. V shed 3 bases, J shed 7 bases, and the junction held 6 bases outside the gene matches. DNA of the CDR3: TGTGCCAGCAGCTTCACCGGGACAGGGACTGAAAAACTGTTTTTT. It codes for CASSFTGTGTEKLFF.

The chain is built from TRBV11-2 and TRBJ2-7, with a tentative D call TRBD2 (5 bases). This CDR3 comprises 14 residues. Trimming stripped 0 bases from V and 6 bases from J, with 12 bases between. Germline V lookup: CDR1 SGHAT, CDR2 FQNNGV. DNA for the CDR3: TGTGCCAGCAGCTTAGAACGACTGGACTCCGAGCAGTACTTC. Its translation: CASSLERLDSEQYF.

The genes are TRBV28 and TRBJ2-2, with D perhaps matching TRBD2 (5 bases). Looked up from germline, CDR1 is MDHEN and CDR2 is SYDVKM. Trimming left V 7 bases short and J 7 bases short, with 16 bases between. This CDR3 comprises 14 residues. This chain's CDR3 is CASTPGGLLGELFF. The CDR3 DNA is TGTGCCAGCACCCCCGGAGGACTCCTCGGGGAGCTGTTTTTT.

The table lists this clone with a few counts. In DNA form, the CDR3 reads TGTGCCAGCAGCACCTACAGTACACCCTACGAGCAGTACTTC. Amino acid sequence: CASSTYSTPYEQYF. The V gene is TRBV13, the J gene TRBJ2-7; D ambiguous. CDR1 and CDR2 (germline): PRHDT, FYEKMQ (reference sequence). The CDR3 has 14 amino acids. Trimming shortened V by 5 bases and J by 2 bases, and 13 bases separated the two germline ends. The full variable domain, rest sourced from reference TRBV13 and TRBJ2-7, is AAGVIQSPRHLIKEKRETATLKCYPIPRHDTVYWYQQGPGQDPQFLISFYEKMQSDKGSIPDRFSAQQFSDYHSELNMSSLELGDSALYFCASSTYSTPYEQYFGPGTRLTVT.

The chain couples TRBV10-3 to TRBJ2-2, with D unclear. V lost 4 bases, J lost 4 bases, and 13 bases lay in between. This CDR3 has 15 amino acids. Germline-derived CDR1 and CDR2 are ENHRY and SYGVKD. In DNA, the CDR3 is TGTGCCATCAGTGGGAGTCGGGTGGGCACCGGGGAGCTGTTTTTT. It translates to CAISGSRVGTGELFF.

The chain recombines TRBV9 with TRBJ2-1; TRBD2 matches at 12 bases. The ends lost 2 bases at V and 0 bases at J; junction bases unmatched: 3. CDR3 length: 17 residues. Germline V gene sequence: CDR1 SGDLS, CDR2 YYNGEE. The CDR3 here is CASSVTSGSSSYNEQFF. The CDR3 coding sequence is TGTGCCAGCAGCGTGACTAGCGGGAGTAGCTCCTACAATGAGCAGTTCTTC.

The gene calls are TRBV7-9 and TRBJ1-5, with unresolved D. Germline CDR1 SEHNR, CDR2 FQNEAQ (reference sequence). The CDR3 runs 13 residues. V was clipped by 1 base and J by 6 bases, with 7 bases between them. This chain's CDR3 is CASSLDFSQPQHF. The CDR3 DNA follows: TGTGCCAGCAGCTTAGATTTTAGTCAGCCCCAGCATTTT.

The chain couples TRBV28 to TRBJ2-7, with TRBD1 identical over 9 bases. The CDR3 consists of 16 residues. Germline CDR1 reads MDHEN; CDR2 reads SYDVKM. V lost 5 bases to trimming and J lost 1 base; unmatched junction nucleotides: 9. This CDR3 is CASSRYRGLSSYEQYF. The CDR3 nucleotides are TGTGCCAGCAGTCGCTACAGGGGGCTCTCGTCCTACGAGCAGTACTTC.

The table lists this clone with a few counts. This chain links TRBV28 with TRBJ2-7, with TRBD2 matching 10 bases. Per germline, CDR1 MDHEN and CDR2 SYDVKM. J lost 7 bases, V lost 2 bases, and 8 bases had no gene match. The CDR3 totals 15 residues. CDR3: CASSLRGLATHEQYF. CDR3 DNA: TGTGCCAGCAGTTTAAGGGGACTAGCGACCCATGAGCAGTACTTC.

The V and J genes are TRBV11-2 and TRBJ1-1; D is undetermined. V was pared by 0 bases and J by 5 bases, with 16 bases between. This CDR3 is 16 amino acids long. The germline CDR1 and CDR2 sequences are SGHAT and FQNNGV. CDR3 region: CASSLEFGRRTTEAFF. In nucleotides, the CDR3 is TGTGCCAGCAGCTTAGAGTTTGGCAGGCGAACGACTGAAGCTTTCTTT.